This T cell receptor (beta chain) was observed in a study of graft-versus-host responses after intestinal transplantation. Using immunoSEQ multiplex PCR, the repertoire was profiled, and TCRdb retains in-frame clones only, with some absent. This sample has 20,000 to 30,000 clones; roughly 88% occur once, and the top ten carry less than 1%. After removal of 1 base from V and 10 bases from J, the junction contained 4 bases not matched to a gene. This CDR3 has 13 amino acids. Per germline, CDR1 SQVTM and CDR2 ANQGSEA. The V and J genes are TRBV29-1 and TRBJ1-2, with TRBD1 matching over 12 bases. The source is a human patient who received an intestinal transplant, so some T cells may come from the graft donor. The sample was PBMCs, taken 463 days after intestinal transplant. The DNA for the CDR3 is TGCAGCGTTGAAGTCGGGACAGGGGGCCTCTACACCTTC. This sequence encodes CSVEVGTGGLYTF.